Listed below are T cell receptor beta chains from one sample, sequenced in a study of untreated major depressive disorder. Sequencing was performed with immunoSEQ multiplex PCR; in TCRdb, only in-frame clones are kept and a portion is missing. The sample holds almost 20,000 clones, about 85% seen once. Specimen: CD4+ T cells from PBMCs. The origin of the receptors is a woman in her twenties or thirties in good health. The CDR3 runs from the conserved cysteine through the conserved F or W. A D gene is named only where the DNA matches it firmly. Size is stated for part of the rows, as once, few or many counts, or as a class when the clone is expanded.

TGTGCCAGCAGCGTAGACGGGAGGGCCTCCAATGAGCAGTTCTTC	CASSVDGRASNEQFF	TRBD2	TRBV9	TRBJ2-1	once
TGTGCCAGCAGCTTAGGAACCTTGGAGACCCAGTACTTC	CASSLGTLETQYF	.	TRBV7-2	TRBJ2-5	.
TGTGCCAGTAGTATTAGCGGGAGGGTAGGAGATACGCAGTATTTT	CASSISGRVGDTQYF	TRBD2	TRBV19	TRBJ2-3	.
TGTGCCAGCAGCTTATCGGGTAATCGCGGGGGAGGCTACACCTTC	CASSLSGNRGGGYTF	.	TRBV7-2	TRBJ1-2	.
TGTGCCAGCAGTCCCAGGGGACAGGGGAGGAACTACGAGCAGTACTTC	CASSPRGQGRNYEQYF	TRBD1	TRBV27	TRBJ2-7	.
TGCGCCAGCAGCTTGCTAGCGGGAGGCCCGTACTACAATGAGCAGTTCTTC	CASSLLAGGPYYNEQFF	TRBD2	TRBV5-1	TRBJ2-1	.
TGTGCCAGCAGTTATACAGGGGGCGGTGAAAAACTGTTTTTT	CASSYTGGGEKLFF	TRBD1	TRBV28	TRBJ1-4	few
TGTGCCTGGCAGCGGGAGCTTGAGCAGTTCTTC	CAWQRELEQFF	TRBD2	TRBV30	TRBJ2-1	.
TGTGCCAGCTCCCAAGGACAGGGGGCAGTTGAAGCTTTCTTT	CASSQGQGAVEAFF	TRBD1	TRBV18	TRBJ1-1	.
TGCGCCAGCAGCTTAGGACAGAGCTCCTACAATGAGCAGTTCTTC	CASSLGQSSYNEQFF	.	TRBV5-1	TRBJ2-1	.
TGTGCCAGCAGTGAGGGGACTAGCGGCCAAGAGACCCAGTACTTC	CASSEGTSGQETQYF	TRBD2	TRBV6-4	TRBJ2-5	.
TGTGCCAGCAGCCGAGCAGTGGGAGACTCCTACGAGCAGTACTTC	CASSRAVGDSYEQYF	.	TRBV7-2	TRBJ2-7	.
TGTGCCAGCAGTTTATCACAGGGGGCGATGGAAGAGACCCAGTACTTC	CASSLSQGAMEETQYF	TRBD1	TRBV27	TRBJ2-5	.
TGTGCCAGCAGCCCCCAGCAGGGCGCCTACGAGCAGTACTTC	CASSPQQGAYEQYF	.	TRBV9	TRBJ2-7	.
TGTGCCAGCAGCTTCACCTCGGACAGGACCAACACTGAAGCTTTCTTT	CASSFTSDRTNTEAFF	TRBD1	TRBV5-6	TRBJ1-1	.
TGTGCCAGTAGTATGAACAGGGATGAAAAACTGTTTTTT	CASSMNRDEKLFF	.	TRBV19	TRBJ1-4	.
TGTGCCAGCAGCGTAGGGGGGAACTCTGGAAACACCATATATTTT	CASSVGGNSGNTIYF	.	TRBV9	TRBJ1-3	.
TGTGCCAGCAGTGGTGGGACCTCCTACAATGAGCAGTTCTTC	CASSGGTSYNEQFF	.	TRBV6-1	TRBJ2-1	.
TGTGCCAGCAGCTTTTCTACGGGACAGAGATATGGCTACACCTTC	CASSFSTGQRYGYTF	TRBD1	TRBV5-6	TRBJ1-2	.
TGTGCCAGCAGCGTACTAAGCGCCTCCACAGATACGCAGTATTTT	CASSVLSASTDTQYF	.	TRBV9	TRBJ2-3	.
TGTGCCAGCAGCAGACTCCAGGGGTCTGGAAACACCATATATTTT	CASSRLQGSGNTIYF	.	TRBV5-4	TRBJ1-3	.
TGTGCCAGCAGAACTGGACCGCTCACGATGGATACGCAGTATTTT	CASRTGPLTMDTQYF	.	TRBV6-1	TRBJ2-3	once
TGTGCCAGCAGTTTACAGTTCATTGGGGCCAACGTCCTGACTTTC	CASSLQFIGANVLTF	.	TRBV27	TRBJ2-6	.
TGTGCCAGCAGTCACAGGGAGAGCACTGAAGCTTTCTTT	CASSHRESTEAFF	.	TRBV6-6	TRBJ1-1	.
TGTGCCAGCAGCCCCCGGACTGTTTCCGGGGAGCTGTTTTTT	CASSPRTVSGELFF	.	TRBV9	TRBJ2-2	.
TGTGCCAGCAGCCAGGTGGGGAGGATCGAGAATGAGCAGTTCTTC	CASSQVGRIENEQFF	.	TRBV4-2	TRBJ2-1	.